This TCR beta chain stems from a study of shared clonotypes between healthy human individuals. Overall study context: A donor's plate count was three for CD4 naive and three for CD4 memory; CD8 naive had two and CD8 memory one.

Only in-frame clones appear in the TCRdb table, and some are missing; sequencing was by immunoSEQ multiplex PCR. Among about 330,000 clones, roughly 70% were seen once, and the ten largest hold 10%. The germline V gene has CDR1 SGHRS and CDR2 YFSETQ. The junction had 1 base not matched to a gene; V was cut back by 1 base and J by 4 bases. The CDR3 has 13 amino acids. The chain is built from TRBV5-1 and TRBJ2-5; TRBD1 matches 7 bases. The sequence was obtained from a man aged 30 to 39 in good health. The sample consisted of memory CD4+ T cells sorted from blood. Subset denoted: CD45RA-negative fraction. In DNA form, the CDR3 reads TGCGCCAGCAGCTTGCCAGGGGGAGAGACCCAGTACTTC. Amino acids: CASSLPGGETQYF.